The entry below gives a single T cell receptor beta chain sequence along with its context. Its antigen is undetermined. 13 Jbeta primers and 60 Vbeta primers were used for the PCR. The data were produced by immunoSEQ multiplex PCR, yet TCRdb's version contains in-frame clones alone and is incomplete. The profile shows about 150,000 clones, about 70% of them singletons. This specimen belongs to a study of cytomegalovirus exposure and HLA in healthy donors. Study-level results: It was in a later analysis that TCR association rates were seen to vary by HLA locus, highest for DRB1 and lowest for HLA-C.

Though nominally healthy at sampling, donors likely had unrecorded immune exposures. Source material: PBMCs. This receptor was taken from a male donor in good health and CMV-seronegative.

CDR3 sequence reads: CASSWTAQTEAFF. The CDR3 DNA follows: TGTGCCAGCAGCTGGACTGCTCAGACTGAAGCTTTCTTT. This rearrangement joins TRBV11-3 to TRBJ1-1; unclear D gene. Germline CDR1 and CDR2: SGHNT and YENEEA. The ends were cut back, 4 bases at V and 5 bases at J, with 11 bases in the middle. The CDR3 has 13 amino acids.